This is a list of T cell receptor beta chains from one sample in a study of T cell repertoires in ileal Crohn's disease. The table came from immunoSEQ multiplex PCR; TCRdb's copy has only in-frame clones and leaves some out. The sample consists of some 28,000 clones, roughly 81% of them appearing once. Specimen: ileal tissue. The receptors come from an adult with Crohn's disease. The CDR3 runs from the conserved cysteine through the conserved F or W. Fields, in order: clone size, J gene, D gene, V gene, CDR3 DNA, CDR3 protein. D genes are given only for firm matches. Size is stated for part of the rows, as once, few or many counts, or as a class when the clone is expanded.

NA,TRBJ1-1,NA,TRBV14,TGTGCCAGCAGTCTAGACAGGAACACTGAAGCTTTCTTT,CASSLDRNTEAFF
few,TRBJ2-7,TRBD1,TRBV19,TGTGCCAGTAGTATTTCGGGACAGCTCTACGAGCAGTACTTC,CASSISGQLYEQYF
NA,TRBJ2-7,NA,TRBV18,TGTGCCAGCTCACCACCCGCGGGACCCTACGAGCAGTACTTC,CASSPPAGPYEQYF
once,TRBJ2-5,NA,TRBV6-6,TGTGCCAGCAGTTACTCGACGGTACTACAAGAGACCCAGTACTTC,CASSYSTVLQETQYF
NA,TRBJ2-5,TRBD1,TRBV6-1,TGTGCCAGCAGCTGGACAGGAGTCTTGGACTTC,CASSWTGVLDF
NA,TRBJ1-2,TRBD1,TRBV10-3,TGTGCCATCAGTGGGGGGGTCGGGACAGGCTATGGCTACACCTTC,CAISGGVGTGYGYTF
NA,TRBJ2-3,TRBD2,TRBV6-4,TGTGCCAGCAGTGCGCGTAGCGGGGGGGGCGCAGATACGCAGTATTTT,CASSARSGGGADTQYF
once,TRBJ2-7,NA,TRBV4-1,TGCGCCAGCAGCCCCTCCCCCTACGAGCAGTACTTC,CASSPSPYEQYF
few,TRBJ1-5,NA,TRBV4-3,TGCGCCAGCAGCCAAGACTTGGGGGCCAGCAATCAGCCCCAGCATTTT,CASSQDLGASNQPQHF
NA,TRBJ2-7,NA,TRBV2,TGTGCCAGCAGTGAACAGTCCTACGAGCAGTACTTC,CASSEQSYEQYF
NA,TRBJ2-4,NA,TRBV7-3,TGTGCCAGCAGCTTAGGTCCGGGGGAGTCCAAAAACATTCAGTACTTC,CASSLGPGESKNIQYF
NA,TRBJ2-3,NA,TRBV5-1,TGCGCCAGCAGCTTGGCGACAGCAGATACGCAGTATTTT,CASSLATADTQYF
few,TRBJ1-4,NA,TRBV14,TGTGCCAGCAGCCAAGATTTCGGACAGTCCATCCTCGGGGCTAATGAAAAACTGTTTTTT,CASSQDFGQSILGANEKLFF
NA,TRBJ2-5,TRBD1,TRBV15,TGTGCCACCAGCAGAGTCCGAGACAGGGCAGAGACCCAGTACTTC,CATSRVRDRAETQYF
NA,TRBJ1-3,NA,TRBV6-1,TGTGCCAGCAGTGTACTGACAGGCTCTGGAAACACCATATATTTT,CASSVLTGSGNTIYF
NA,TRBJ1-5,TRBD1,TRBV27,TGTGCCAGCGCGACAGGGGGAATTAATCAGCCCCAGCATTTT,CASATGGINQPQHF
NA,TRBJ1-5,NA,TRBV18,TGTGCCAGCTCACCAGGGGGGGGGCATAGCAATCAGCCCCAGCATTTT,CASSPGGGHSNQPQHF
NA,TRBJ2-7,NA,TRBV4-1,TGCGCCAGCAGCCAACAGGTCGTGGGCAGCCGCTCCTACGAGCAGTACTTC,CASSQQVVGSRSYEQYF
NA,TRBJ2-3,NA,TRBV7-2,TGTGCCAGCAGCTTAGCCGGCCGGGGGGATACGCAGTATTTT,CASSLAGRGDTQYF
NA,TRBJ2-1,NA,TRBV5-1,TGCGCCAGCAGCTTTACGACTAAACACAATGAGCAGTTCTTC,CASSFTTKHNEQFF
NA,TRBJ1-5,TRBD1,TRBV5-8,TGTGCCAGCACCAAACCGGGACAGGGGAGATATAGCAATCAGCCCCAGCATTTT,CASTKPGQGRYSNQPQHF
NA,TRBJ1-2,NA,TRBV5-1,TGCGCCAGCAGCTTGGAAGGGGCTTATGGCTACACCTTC,CASSLEGAYGYTF
once,TRBJ1-2,TRBD1,TRBV5-1,TGCGCCAGCAGCTCGGGACAGAACTATGGCTACACCTTC,CASSSGQNYGYTF
few,TRBJ2-2,TRBD1,TRBV19,TGTGCCAGTAGATCCGGGACAGGGTCTCGTGGAGTTGAGCTGTTTTTT,CASRSGTGSRGVELFF
NA,TRBJ2-5,TRBD2,TRBV5-1,TGCGCCAGCAGCTTGGCCGGGGGGGGGAGACAAGAGACCCAGTACTTC,CASSLAGGGRQETQYF
once,TRBJ1-1,NA,TRBV7-9,TGTGCCAGCAGCTTAGCTAGGACAGAAAACACTGAAGCTTTCTTT,CASSLARTENTEAFF
NA,TRBJ2-5,NA,TRBV9,TGTGCCAGCAGCCGGGGCGGGGCCCAAGAGACCCAGTACTTC,CASSRGGAQETQYF
NA,TRBJ2-1,NA,TRBV29-1,TGCAGCGCACCCGGGGGACAGTACAATGAGCAGTTCTTC,CSAPGGQYNEQFF
NA,TRBJ2-7,NA,TRBV21-1,TGTGCCAGCGAAGGGGCCGATGCCTACGAGCAGTACTTC,CASEGADAYEQYF
NA,TRBJ1-3,TRBD1,TRBV19,TGTGCCAGTAGTATAGGACCGACAGGGACAGCTGGAAACACCATATATTTT,CASSIGPTGTAGNTIYF
NA,TRBJ1-6,TRBD1,TRBV7-2,TGTGCCAGCAGCGACCAGGGGGGCTTGGCGAATTCACCCCTCCACTTT,CASSDQGGLANSPLHF
NA,TRBJ1-5,NA,TRBV4-3,TGCGCCAGCAGCCAAGATCCGACAGTTAATCAGCCCCAGCATTTT,CASSQDPTVNQPQHF
once,TRBJ1-1,NA,TRBV19,TGTGCCAGTAGTACGACCGGGGGGATTGATATGAACACTGAAGCTTTCTTT,CASSTTGGIDMNTEAFF
few,TRBJ2-1,TRBD2,TRBV10-3,TGTGCCATCACCGGACTAGCGGGGCCGATAAATGAGCAGTTCTTC,CAITGLAGPINEQFF
NA,TRBJ1-2,TRBD1,TRBV6-6,TGTGCCAGCAGTAATCCGACAGGGATGGATGGCTACACCTTC,CASSNPTGMDGYTF
NA,TRBJ1-1,NA,TRBV19,TGTGCCAGTAGCCGAGTTGGGGTCGGGGCTGAAGCTTTCTTT,CASSRVGVGAEAFF
few,TRBJ2-7,NA,TRBV9,TGTGCCAGCAGCGTAGGGCCGGAGACTATTCGCTACGAGCAGTACTTC,CASSVGPETIRYEQYF
NA,TRBJ2-3,NA,TRBV11-2,TGTGCCAGCAGCGCCGGACACTCCTGGTTCACAGATACGCAGTATTTT,CASSAGHSWFTDTQYF
NA,TRBJ2-2,NA,TRBV9,TGTGCCAGCAGCACCCCCGGGGAAGGGGAGCTGTTTTTT,CASSTPGEGELFF
few,TRBJ1-6,TRBD1,TRBV15,TGTGCCACCAGCCCAGGACAGGGGACTTCACCCCTCCACTTT,CATSPGQGTSPLHF
NA,TRBJ2-5,NA,TRBV6-4,TGTGCCAGCAGTGAAGAGGGAGGGGGACAAGAGACCCAGTACTTC,CASSEEGGGQETQYF
NA,TRBJ1-2,TRBD1,TRBV19,TGTGCCAGTAGTCGAGGACAGGCCTATGGCTACACCTTC,CASSRGQAYGYTF
NA,TRBJ1-2,NA,TRBV7-9,TGTGCCAGCAGCCAGGAGGGTTGGGGCTACACCTTC,CASSQEGWGYTF
NA,TRBJ1-4,TRBD1,TRBV2,TGTGCCAGCGCGGGACAGGGGTATGAAAAACTGTTTTTT,CASAGQGYEKLFF
NA,TRBJ1-1,NA,TRBV10-3,TGTGCCATCAGTGAGTCCAGGAACACTGAAGCTTTCTTT,CAISESRNTEAFF
NA,TRBJ2-3,TRBD2,TRBV10-3,TGTGCCATCAGCCGCCTTACTAGCGGGGGCACAGATACGCAGTATTTT,CAISRLTSGGTDTQYF
NA,TRBJ1-4,NA,TRBV27,TGTGCCAGCAGTCGCACCCCCCGGGTTGGTGAAAAACTGTTTTTT,CASSRTPRVGEKLFF
once,TRBJ1-1,NA,TRBV30,TGTGCCTGGAACCGCGATTGGGACATCAACGAACCAGGAGCTTTCTTT,CAWNRDWDINEPGAFF
NA,TRBJ2-7,NA,TRBV6-5,TGTGCCAGCACCGGAACCAACAGGCGAGAGCAGTACTTC,CASTGTNRREQYF
NA,TRBJ2-2,NA,TRBV25-1,TGTGCCAGCAGATCACAGGGGAACACCGGGGAGCTGTTTTTT,CASRSQGNTGELFF
NA,TRBJ2-1,TRBD2,TRBV6-5,TGTGCCAGCAGTTCCCTTAGCGGGGGACCCTACAATGAGCAGTTCTTC,CASSSLSGGPYNEQFF
NA,TRBJ2-1,TRBD1,TRBV2,TGTGCCAGCAGAGGACAGGGGGTTTATGAGCAGTTCTTC,CASRGQGVYEQFF
NA,TRBJ1-1,NA,TRBV15,TGTGCCGCAGCGACAGGAGTGAACACTGAAGCTTTCTTT,CAAATGVNTEAFF
once,TRBJ2-2,NA,TRBV27,TGTGCCAGCAGACCGTTGGACAGCCCCACCGGGGAGCTGTTTTTT,CASRPLDSPTGELFF
once,TRBJ1-6,NA,TRBV5-4,TGTGCCAGCAGCTTGGTCCTGGGGAGTGGCTCCTATAATTCACCCCTCCACTTT,CASSLVLGSGSYNSPLHF
few,TRBJ1-2,NA,TRBV6-5,TGTGCCAGCAGTTCCGATCCTACCGGCTACACCTTC,CASSSDPTGYTF
NA,TRBJ2-7,TRBD1,TRBV6-6,TGTGCCAGCAGTTCTACCGGATCAGGGACAGTCTACGAGCAGTACTTC,CASSSTGSGTVYEQYF
NA,TRBJ1-2,TRBD1,TRBV7-8,TGTGCCAGCAGCTTAGTGGGACAGGGAATTGGAGTCTATGGCTACACCTTC,CASSLVGQGIGVYGYTF
NA,TRBJ1-1,NA,TRBV18,TGTGCCAGTCGCGGCACAGGACAAGTGAACACTGAAGCTTTCTTT,CASRGTGQVNTEAFF
NA,TRBJ2-6,NA,TRBV27,TGTGCCAGCAGTTTCAAGTCTCAGGGCCTTGGGGCCAACGTCCTGACTTTC,CASSFKSQGLGANVLTF